The clone carrying this T cell receptor (beta chain) was detected once. The data were obtained in a study of Ad26.COV2.S vaccination and SARS-CoV-2 variants. Across the study: Ad26.COV2.S given intramuscularly, once or twice 56 days apart.

Per the germline V gene, CDR1 is GTSNPN and CDR2 is SVGIG (reference sequence). The CDR3 is 15 amino acids. V was pared by 2 bases and J by 1 base, with 4 bases of the junction left unmatched. The sample's treatment: some 20 received Ad26.COV2.S at low or high dose, single or two shots; about 5 received placebo; per-sample allocation not given. After the first vaccine or placebo injection, samples were drawn on day 63. Clones were read by immunoSEQ multiplex PCR, and TCRdb kept only the in-frame ones, dropping some. The sample shows 440,000 or so clones, roughly 87% of them seen only once. Sequenced here: peripheral blood, sampled in a trial of Ad26.COV2.S vaccine versus placebo. This clonotype originated in a person between 18 and 65 years old who received the Ad26.COV2.S COVID-19 vaccine or a placebo. The J gene is TRBJ2-5, the V gene TRBV30; TRBD2 matches at 10 bases. CDR3: CAWSPGLAVQETQYF. The CDR3 bases are TGTGCCTGGAGTCCCGGACTAGCGGTCCAAGAGACCCAGTACTTC.